Described below is a single T cell receptor beta chain sequence and its context. The target antigen is unknown. The entry originates in a study of cytomegalovirus exposure and HLA in healthy donors. Across the whole study: Early released data had around 79 million unique TCRs, all coming from HLA-typed donors.

Overall study results and limits: Prior analysis indicated that the majority of TCR beta V segments exhibited productivity approximately 90% or approximately 30% of the time. Donors belonging to an Asian-associated ancestry cluster reportedly showed fewer N-insertions in productive TCRs than the approximately 690-donor mean, according to what a later analysis found. Cytomegalovirus association was listed for 150 to 200 TCR beta chains.

It was with 60 Vbeta and 13 Jbeta primers that the PCR ran. Clones were read by immunoSEQ multiplex PCR, and TCRdb kept only the in-frame ones, dropping some. The data contain around 71,000 clones, roughly 60% of them singletons. The source is a man in his thirties or forties in good health and CMV-seropositive. Sequences were obtained from PBMCs.

CDR3 sequence: CASKYRIADTQYF. CDR3 DNA sequence: TGTGCCAGCAAGTACCGGATAGCCGATACGCAGTATTTT. This chain connects TRBV6-5 to TRBJ2-3; D ambiguous. This CDR3 contains 13 residues. CDR1 MNHEY and CDR2 SVGAGI come from the germline V gene. V lost 7 bases and J 6 bases, leaving 14 bases between the germline ends.